This TCR beta chain was captured in a study of blood T cell repertoires in COVID-19. Study-wide background: Some COVID-19 samples were acute and others convalescent; all came from the United States, Italy and Spain. T cells, B-cell-depleted T cells, or PBMCs supplied cDNA or gDNA.

The CDR3 sequence is 18 residues long. Germline lookup yields CDR1 SGHTA and CDR2 FQGNSA. Trimming removed 1 base from V and 0 bases from J; junction bases left unmatched: 11. Recovered status applied to Cohort 3 donors who had two consecutive negative PCRs. It also applied to those with clearance or with symptom resolution. The protocol was immunoSEQ multiplex PCR, while the TCRdb copy is restricted to in-frame clones and leaves out a portion. The sample contains 250,000 to 350,000 clones, 88% of which appear only once. The clonotype was recovered from a woman aged 25 to 39 who had recovered from COVID-19. The material sequenced was PBMCs or T cells enriched from blood (not recorded which). V usage is TRBV7-2 and J usage is TRBJ2-7; 8 bases line up with TRBD2. In DNA form, the CDR3 reads TGTGCCAGCAGCTTAGTCGCCCCAGCGGGGGTTAGCTCCTACGAGCAGTACTTC. Translation: CASSLVAPAGVSSYEQYF.